The present T cell receptor beta chain was sequenced within a study of cytomegalovirus exposure and HLA in healthy donors. Study context: Early release data held some 79 million unique TCRs from HLA-typed donors. Regarding the study as a whole: Links to common viral pathogens appeared, in a later analysis, for several of the most significant clusters.

The donors (healthy individuals) were bone marrow donors. Unrecorded immune exposure was likely among donors, who were nominally healthy when sampled. The PCR made use of 60 Vbeta and 13 Jbeta primers. Assay used: immunoSEQ multiplex PCR; TCRdb lists only in-frame clones, some missing. The sample carries fewer than 250,000 clones, about 85% recorded once. V lost 0 bases to trimming and J lost 8 bases; unmatched junction nucleotides: 3. The germline V gene encodes CDR1 SGHNT and CDR2 YYREEE (reference sequence). The CDR3 is 13 residues long. As for this clone: What it recognizes is unknown.

The chain combines TRBV5-4 with TRBJ1-2; 8 positions agree with TRBD1. Sequencing was performed on PBMCs. The TCR comes from a woman aged 50 to 65 in good health and CMV-seronegative. The CDR3: CASSLDRGEGYTF. CDR3 bases: TGTGCCAGCAGCTTGGACAGGGGGGAAGGCTACACCTTC.